These T cell receptor beta chains were read from a single sample in a study of blood T cell repertoires in COVID-19. The table came from immunoSEQ multiplex PCR; TCRdb's copy has only in-frame clones and leaves some out. The table includes about 280,000 clones, about 90% detected once. Sequencing was carried out using PBMCs or T cells enriched from blood (not recorded which). The receptors come from a woman between 18 and 30 years old with acute COVID-19. The CDR3 runs from the conserved cysteine through the conserved F or W. The D gene is left open where the match is weak. Clone sizes are given selectively: once, few, many, or a class where the clone is expanded.

CDR3 protein	CDR3 DNA	J gene	V gene	clone size	D gene
CASSGNRENQETQYF	TGCGCCAGCAGTGGAAACAGAGAAAACCAAGAGACCCAGTACTTC	TRBJ2-5	TRBV10-1	-	-
CASRSLSGRAENEQFF	TGTGCCAGCAGGTCCTTAAGCGGGAGGGCCGAGAATGAGCAGTTCTTC	TRBJ2-1	TRBV5-4	-	TRBD2
CASSQPGQLYNEQFF	TGCGCCAGCAGCCAACCGGGACAGCTTTACAATGAGCAGTTCTTC	TRBJ2-1	TRBV4-1	-	TRBD1
CASSLKGGRAFDNEQFF	TGCGCCAGCAGCTTAAAGGGCGGGAGGGCCTTTGATAATGAGCAGTTCTTC	TRBJ2-1	TRBV5-1	-	TRBD2
CASSDLGVDYGYTF	TGTGCCAGCAGTGACCTCGGTGTCGACTATGGCTACACCTTC	TRBJ1-2	TRBV6-4	-	-
CAISTTGDQPQHF	TGTGCCATCAGCACCACAGGAGATCAGCCCCAGCATTTT	TRBJ1-5	TRBV10-3	-	-
CAWSTGQGAKTQYF	TGTGCCTGGAGCACGGGACAGGGGGCTAAGACCCAGTACTTC	TRBJ2-5	TRBV30	-	TRBD1
CSVRRGSNEQFF	TGCAGCGTCCGAAGAGGATCCAATGAGCAGTTCTTC	TRBJ2-1	TRBV29-1	-	-
CASSLGRLGATYEQYF	TGTGCCAGCAGCTTAGGGAGATTAGGGGCGACCTACGAGCAGTACTTC	TRBJ2-7	TRBV7-8	-	-
CASRIAGGPDTQYF	TGTGCCAGCAGGATCGCGGGAGGTCCGGATACGCAGTATTTT	TRBJ2-3	TRBV28	-	TRBD2
CASSPSLYYEQYF	TGTGCCAGCTCACCATCCCTCTACTACGAGCAGTACTTC	TRBJ2-7	TRBV18	few	-
CASGYEWTANYGYTF	TGTGCTAGTGGCTACGAGTGGACAGCTAACTATGGCTACACCTTC	TRBJ1-2	TRBV12-5	-	-
CASSSQLAGVLSGEQFF	TGTGCCAGCAGCTCCCAGCTAGCGGGAGTGTTATCTGGTGAGCAGTTCTTC	TRBJ2-1	TRBV3-1/TRBV3-2	-	TRBD2
CATSRSRQGNTIYF	TGTGCCACCAGCAGATCCCGACAGGGAAACACCATATATTTT	TRBJ1-3	TRBV15	-	-
CASSVRGSYEQYF	TGTGCCAGCAGTGTAAGGGGCTCCTACGAGCAGTACTTC	TRBJ2-7	TRBV2	-	-
CASSRQPRTGGIYGYTF	TGTGCCAGTAGCCGTCAACCCAGGACAGGGGGCATCTATGGCTACACCTTC	TRBJ1-2	TRBV19	-	TRBD1
CASSQEGGSIYEQYF	TGCGCCAGCAGCCAAGAAGGGGGCAGTATCTACGAGCAGTACTTC	TRBJ2-7	TRBV4-1	-	TRBD1
CASSYKAGGMVEQFF	TGTGCCAGCAGCTATAAAGCGGGAGGTATGGTGGAGCAGTTCTTC	TRBJ2-1	TRBV7-3	-	TRBD2
CASSLDIQRQETQYF	TGTGCCAGCAGTTTAGATATCCAGCGTCAAGAGACCCAGTACTTC	TRBJ2-5	TRBV27	-	-
CASSWGGTDTQYF	TGTGCCAGCAGCTGGGGGGGCACAGATACGCAGTATTTT	TRBJ2-3	TRBV7-9	-	-
CASSKSPRDTLAKNIQYF	TGTGCCAGCAGCAAAAGCCCCAGAGACACATTAGCCAAAAACATTCAGTACTTC	TRBJ2-4	TRBV21-1	-	-
CASSLGGQETQYF	TGTGCCAGCAGCTTAGGAGGGCAAGAGACCCAGTACTTC	TRBJ2-5	TRBV7-3	-	-
CASSLDQGAVDSPLHF	TGTGCCAGCAGCTTGGATCAGGGGGCAGTGGATTCACCCCTCCACTTT	TRBJ1-6	TRBV5-6	-	TRBD1
CASSIDGQLTYSNQPQHF	TGTGCCAGTAGTATAGATGGGCAGCTTACTTATAGCAATCAGCCCCAGCATTTT	TRBJ1-5	TRBV19	once	-
CAWSVTTGVGYTF	TGTGCCTGGAGTGTTACGACAGGGGTTGGCTACACCTTC	TRBJ1-2	TRBV30	-	TRBD1
CASSSSLQAGGDNEQFF	TGTGCCAGCAGTTCCTCTCTCCAGGCGGGAGGGGACAATGAGCAGTTCTTC	TRBJ2-1	TRBV27	-	TRBD2
CASSYGTGGDEQYF	TGTGCCAGCAGCTACGGGACAGGGGGCGACGAGCAGTACTTC	TRBJ2-7	TRBV9	many	TRBD1
CASSFAMGQNYGYTF	TGTGCCAGCAGCTTTGCTATGGGGCAGAACTATGGCTACACCTTC	TRBJ1-2	TRBV7-9	once	-
CASSTRQGLLGNEQFF	TGCGCCAGCAGCACGCGACAGGGTCTCTTGGGCAATGAGCAGTTCTTC	TRBJ2-1	TRBV5-1	-	TRBD1
CASSWRGRLHEQYF	TGTGCCAGCAGCTGGCGCGGGAGGCTCCACGAGCAGTACTTC	TRBJ2-7	TRBV5-4	-	TRBD2
CASSLTTVVDGYTF	TGTGCCAGCAGTTTAACTACGGTCGTGGATGGCTACACCTTC	TRBJ1-2	TRBV28	-	-
CSASGGLAGNNEQFF	TGCAGTGCTAGTGGGGGACTAGCGGGTAACAATGAGCAGTTCTTC	TRBJ2-1	TRBV20-1	-	TRBD2
CASSPRQMNTEAFF	TGTGCCAGCAGCCCGAGGCAGATGAACACTGAAGCTTTCTTT	TRBJ1-1	TRBV27	-	-
CASSRGTSGYQETQYF	TGTGCCAGCAGCCGAGGGACTAGCGGGTATCAAGAGACCCAGTACTTC	TRBJ2-5	TRBV7-3	-	TRBD2
CASSPRGQGAYEQYF	TGTGCCAGCAGCCCAAGGGGCCAGGGTGCCTACGAGCAGTACTTC	TRBJ2-7	TRBV4-2	-	-
CASSLAGTNTGELFF	TGTGCCAGCAGCTTAGCGGGAACGAACACCGGGGAGCTGTTTTTT	TRBJ2-2	TRBV5-4	-	TRBD2
CASSLRAGLDSGNTIYF	TGTGCCAGCAGCTTACGGGCAGGGTTGGACTCTGGAAACACCATATATTTT	TRBJ1-3	TRBV11-2	-	-
CASSEYRGSVQYF	TGCGCCAGCAGTGAGTACAGGGGGTCGGTTCAGTACTTC	TRBJ2-4	TRBV10-1	-	TRBD1
CASSSGLAGESGNEQFF	TGTGCCAGCAGCTCTGGACTAGCGGGGGAGTCGGGCAATGAGCAGTTCTTC	TRBJ2-1	TRBV11-2	-	TRBD2
CAWSLAGPPGNTIYF	TGTGCCTGGAGTTTGGCAGGGCCCCCTGGAAACACCATATATTTT	TRBJ1-3	TRBV30	-	-
CASSLEFRGNEQYF	TGTGCCAGCAGCTTAGAGTTCAGGGGTAACGAGCAGTACTTC	TRBJ2-7	TRBV7-9	-	-
CASSLEGVTGDTQYF	TGCGCCAGCAGCTTGGAGGGTGTAACGGGGGATACGCAGTATTTT	TRBJ2-3	TRBV5-1	-	-
CASSQPLAGDYNEQFF	TGTGCCAGCAGCCAACCTCTAGCGGGAGATTACAATGAGCAGTTCTTC	TRBJ2-1	TRBV4-2	-	TRBD2
CAWSGNHRGEQYF	TGTGCCTGGAGCGGGAACCACCGGGGCGAGCAGTACTTC	TRBJ2-7	TRBV30	-	-
CASSQVFTTGTETYEQYF	TGCGCCAGCAGCCAAGTTTTCACCACCGGGACAGAAACCTACGAGCAGTACTTC	TRBJ2-7	TRBV4-3	few	TRBD1
CASRRGVGLAWNEQFF	TGTGCCAGCAGGAGGGGTGTTGGCCTAGCGTGGAATGAGCAGTTCTTC	TRBJ2-1	TRBV6-4	-	-
CASSFSGGPGNIQYF	TGTGCCAGCAGTTTTTCGGGAGGGCCCGGAAACATTCAGTACTTC	TRBJ2-4	TRBV28	-	TRBD2
CASSNSGGRYEQYF	TGTGCCAGTAGTAATAGCGGGGGACGCTACGAGCAGTACTTC	TRBJ2-7	TRBV19	-	TRBD2
CASSQKGTSASSYNEQFF	TGCGCCAGCAGCCAAAAAGGAACTAGCGCGAGCTCCTACAATGAGCAGTTCTTC	TRBJ2-1	TRBV4-1	-	TRBD2
CASAIVGARGTEAFF	TGTGCCAGCGCCATTGTGGGGGCTCGGGGCACTGAAGCTTTCTTT	TRBJ1-1	TRBV5-6	once	-
CASSVGGRYGYTF	TGTGCCAGCAGCGTAGGTGGCAGATATGGCTACACCTTC	TRBJ1-2	TRBV9	-	-
CASSSPGLANQETQYF	TGTGCCAGCAGTTCCCCGGGACTAGCGAACCAAGAGACCCAGTACTTC	TRBJ2-5	TRBV6-5	-	TRBD2
CSVDLQTLNTEAFF	TGCAGCGTTGACCTACAGACCCTGAACACTGAAGCTTTCTTT	TRBJ1-1	TRBV29-1	-	-
CASSQELWTGPHTDTQYF	TGTGCCAGCAGCCAAGAGCTCTGGACAGGGCCTCACACAGATACGCAGTATTTT	TRBJ2-3	TRBV3-1/TRBV3-2	once	TRBD1
CASSSLAGVGDEQFF	TGTGCCAGCAGCTCTTTAGCGGGAGTGGGAGATGAGCAGTTCTTC	TRBJ2-1	TRBV11-2	-	TRBD2
CASSPPGNQPQHF	TGTGCCAGCAGTCCCCCAGGCAATCAGCCCCAGCATTTT	TRBJ1-5	TRBV27	-	-